The following is a T cell receptor (beta chain) sequence with its context. In the original processing: Nucleated cell number was recorded as an estimate derived from reference gene primer amplification. Sequencing used immunoSEQ multiplex PCR; TCRdb keeps in-frame clones, though not all of them. V and J calls and clone size are as listed in that table; D and trimming were resolved from the DNA. The sample includes a few hundred thousand clones, approximately 80% of them seen just once. V shed 4 bases, J shed 5 bases, and the junction held 7 bases outside the gene matches. Per the germline V gene, CDR1 is MNHEY and CDR2 is SMNVEV (reference sequence). The CDR3 runs to 14 residues. This sample was included in a study of blood T cell repertoires in COVID-19. Turning to the study itself: Researchers got acute and convalescent COVID-19 samples from the United States, Italy and Spain. T cells, B-cell-depleted T cells, or PBMCs provided the cDNA or gDNA that served as material.

The V gene is TRBV27, the J gene TRBJ2-7; TRBD1 aligns across 8 bases. Sequencing input: peripheral blood. This receptor was obtained from a woman aged 80 or older with acute or convalescent COVID-19. In nucleotides, the CDR3 is TGTGCCAGCAGTTCCAGGACAGGGATAGACGAGCAGTACTTC. This translates into CASSSRTGIDEQYF.